In its sample, the clone carrying this T cell receptor beta chain was seen a few times. This CDR3 comprises 12 residues. V was shortened by 5 bases and J by 6 bases, with 11 bases between the two germline ends. Per the germline V gene, CDR1 is MNHNY and CDR2 is SVGAGI (reference sequence). Unique molecular identifiers were incorporated into the prepared TCRbeta library. TCRdb analysed the PCR reads with MiXCR anew, one entry per CDR3 protein. The sample holds 900,000 or so distinct CDR3 sequences, roughly 15% seen once. The source of the sample is a study of T-cell reconstitution after alpha-beta-depleted transplantation in children.

The sequencing here drew on PBMCs, mostly from graft donor cells, taken 360 days after TCRalphabeta/CD19-depleted stem cell transplant. The V and J genes are TRBV6-6 and TRBJ2-7; D remains ambiguous. This sequence originates from a male patient between 5 and 17 years old who had a stem cell transplant for acute lymphoblastic leukemia, so the T cells may come from the graft donor. The CDR3 DNA sequence: TGTGCCAGCAGTATACAGCCTTCCGAGCAGTACTTC. Translated, it gives CASSIQPSEQYF.